This TCR beta chain originates from a study of CD8+CD57+ T cells in acquired aplastic anemia. Study details: Sorted CD4+ and CD8+ cells yielded DNA averaging around 3.2 ug.

Genomic DNA was employed as the template in profiling TCR beta VDJ and CDR3. TCRdb reprocessed the reads with MiXCR, giving one entry per CDR3 protein. The data hold about 200,000 distinct CDR3 sequences, with about 60% observed a single time. At least ten counts were recorded for this clonotype. V was shortened by 5 bases and J by 3 bases, with 14 bases between the two germline ends. The CDR3 contains 14 residues. Germline CDR1 and CDR2: SEHNR and FQNEAQ (reference sequence). Before being chosen for sequencing, patients had shown CD8+CD57+ cell expansion by flow cytometry. This clonotype was sampled from a human donor with aplastic anemia. The sequenced sample consisted of sorted CD4+, CD8+, or CD8+CD57+ T cells (not recorded which) from PBMCs. The chain carries TRBV7-9 and TRBJ2-7; D ambiguous. DNA for the CDR3: TGTGCCAGCAGCCCCCCCCTGGACGGCTACGAGCAGTACTTC. Amino acid sequence: CASSPPLDGYEQYF.